This note documents a single TCR beta chain sequence. The antigen is undetermined. The authors incorporated unique molecular identifiers into the TCR beta cDNA libraries. Some 500,000 cDNA molecules were recovered from an input of roughly 0.95 to 11 million T cells. TCRdb used MiXCR to reprocess the PCR reads, holding one entry per CDR3 protein. The table lists around 710,000 distinct CDR3 sequences, 46% of them singletons. CDR3 size: 15 residues. Per the germline V gene, CDR1 is DFQATT and CDR2 is SNEGSKA (reference sequence). V was clipped by 3 bases and J by 5 bases, with 17 bases between them. This specimen comes from a study of post-analysis software for immune sequencing data. Study-level information: Relapsing-remitting, secondary progressive and progressive-relapsing multiple sclerosis courses were included. Findings and caveats of the study: In patients, TRBV5-6, TRBV5-1 and TRBV20-1 belonged to roughly 5 TRBV segments found more frequently than in controls. Those with multiple sclerosis, the patient group, showed significantly lower normalized Chao1 diversity than controls. Pronounced co-clustering by F measure was evident among identically batched samples.

Material: blood. The receptor was derived from a girl aged 10-17 years with multiple sclerosis. The chain recombines TRBV20-1 with TRBJ2-1; a possible D gene is TRBD2 (6 bases). CDR3 amino acids: CSASLLATFHNEQFF. The CDR3 DNA is TGCAGTGCTAGCCTGCTAGCGACTTTCCACAATGAGCAGTTCTTC.